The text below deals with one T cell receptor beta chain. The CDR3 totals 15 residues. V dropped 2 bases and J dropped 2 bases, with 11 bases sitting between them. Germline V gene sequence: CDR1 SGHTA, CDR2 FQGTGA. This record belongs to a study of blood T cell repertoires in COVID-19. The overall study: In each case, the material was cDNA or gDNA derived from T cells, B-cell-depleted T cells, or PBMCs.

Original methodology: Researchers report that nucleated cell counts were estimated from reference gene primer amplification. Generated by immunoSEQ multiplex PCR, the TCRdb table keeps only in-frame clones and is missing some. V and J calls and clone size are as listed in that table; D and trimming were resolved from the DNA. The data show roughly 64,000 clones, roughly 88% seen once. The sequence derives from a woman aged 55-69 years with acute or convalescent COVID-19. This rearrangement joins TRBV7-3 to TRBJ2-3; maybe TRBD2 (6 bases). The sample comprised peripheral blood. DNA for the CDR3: TGTGCCAGCAGCTTATTAGGGCGGGACACAGATACGCAGTATTTT. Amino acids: CASSLLGRDTDTQYF.